Below, 10 T cell receptor beta chains from the same sample are listed, as sequenced in a study of blood T cell repertoires in COVID-19. Sequencing used immunoSEQ multiplex PCR; TCRdb keeps in-frame clones, though not all of them. The repertoire consists of about 310,000 clones, with about 87% occurring once and the leading ten covering around 8%. What was sequenced was peripheral blood. All receptors come from a woman between 50 and 59 years old who had recovered from COVID-19.

The CDR3 here is CATGLSSYNSPLHF. The CDR3 DNA sequence: TGTGCCACTGGTCTGAGCTCCTATAATTCACCCCTCCACTTT. This chain uses TRBV3-1 (or the pseudogene TRBV3-2) with TRBJ1-6; D gene ambiguous. V was pared by 10 bases and J by 0 bases, with 10 bases between. The CDR3 runs to 14 residues. Germline V CDR1 and CDR2: LGHDT, YNNKEL (reference sequence).

The chain has TRBV4-3 and TRBJ2-3; TRBD2 matches at 7 bases. Germline loops: CDR1 LGHNA, CDR2 YSLEER. CDR3 length: 16 residues. Trimming took 4 bases from V and 2 from J; bases not matched to a gene: 9. The CDR3 DNA reads TGCGCCAGCAGCCCTGGGACTACCTTATTCACAGATACGCAGTATTTT. Amino acids: CASSPGTTLFTDTQYF.

This clone was seen only a few times. The chain employs TRBV7-2 and TRBJ1-5; D is perhaps TRBD1 (5 bases). This CDR3 is 15 amino acids long. The ends were cut back, 5 bases at V and 7 bases at J, with 18 bases in the middle. The germline V gene has CDR1 SGHTA and CDR2 FQGNSA. CDR3 residues: CASSLRGGAEQPQHF. As DNA, the CDR3 is TGTGCCAGCAGCCTAAGAGGAGGGGCTGAGCAGCCCCAGCATTTT.

This rearrangement joins TRBV27 to TRBJ1-2; 9 bases map to TRBD1. V shed 3 bases, J shed 4 bases, and the junction held 3 bases outside the gene matches. The germline V gene has CDR1 MNHEY and CDR2 SMNVEV (reference sequence). CDR3 length: 14 residues. CDR3 DNA: TGTGCCAGCAGTTTCGGACAGGGGCCCTATGGCTACACCTTC. Residues: CASSFGQGPYGYTF.

The genes are TRBV9 and TRBJ2-1; 8 bases are a match to TRBD2. This CDR3 has 15 residues. Germline CDR1 reads SGDLS; CDR2 reads YYNGEE. Trimming at V came to 1 base and at J to 6 bases, leaving 6 bases not matched to a gene. This CDR3 is CASSVSGRGFNEQFF. The CDR3 nucleotides read TGTGCCAGCAGCGTATCCGGGAGGGGGTTCAATGAGCAGTTCTTC.

The rearrangement links TRBV6-5 to TRBJ2-7; TRBD1 matches at 9 bases. Trimming at V came to 6 bases and at J to 3 bases, leaving 6 bases not matched to a gene. The CDR3 is 14 residues long. Germline CDR1 is MNHEY and CDR2 is SVGAGI. The CDR3: CASSTGQGIYEQYF. CDR3 bases: TGTGCCAGCAGCACAGGACAGGGGATCTACGAGCAGTACTTC.

The chain recombines TRBV27 with TRBJ2-3; D is possibly TRBD1 (6 bases). The CDR3 is 13 amino acids. Trimming stripped 8 bases from V and 6 bases from J, with 15 bases between. The germline CDR1 and CDR2 sequences are MNHEY and SMNVEV (reference sequence). The CDR3 sequence: CASSTGPSDTQYF. CDR3 bases: TGTGCCAGCTCCACAGGGCCCTCGGATACGCAGTATTTT.

The chain carries TRBV28 and TRBJ2-7, with TRBD2 as a possible D gene (5 bases). The CDR3 extends over 16 amino acids. The V gene lost 5 bases and the J gene lost 2 bases, with 19 bases spanning the gap. Germline V CDR1 and CDR2: MDHEN, SYDVKM. CDR3 region: CASSPAFSGSAYEQYF. The CDR3 region has the DNA TGTGCCAGCAGTCCGGCTTTTTCGGGGTCGGCCTACGAGCAGTACTTC.

The CDR3 DNA follows: TGTGCCAGCAGTTCGACGGGACTAGCGGGGGGGCTTGAGCAGTTCTTC. Amino acid sequence: CASSSTGLAGGLEQFF. The chain couples TRBV28 to TRBJ2-1, with 16 bases that match TRBD2. The CDR3 is 16 residues long. With 4 bases clipped from V and 9 bases from J, the junction kept 6 bases outside the gene matches. Germline CDR1 MDHEN, CDR2 SYDVKM.

This chain connects TRBV28 to TRBJ1-1; D is unresolved. This CDR3 has 15 amino acids. The V end was cut by 5 bases, the J end by 3 bases, with 16 bases between. Germline V gives CDR1 MDHEN, CDR2 SYDVKM. The DNA of the CDR3 is TGTGCCAGCAGTAATGGGAGAGTGAGGCACACTGAAGCTTTCTTT. Encoded protein: CASSNGRVRHTEAFF.